This T cell receptor (beta chain) was identified in a study of shared clonotypes between healthy human individuals. The repertoire was sequenced with immunoSEQ multiplex PCR; TCRdb's copy has only in-frame clones and lacks some. The data show under 2,000,000 clones, just under 95% seen once. This clone was picked up a small number of times. CDR1 and CDR2 from the germline V gene are MNHNY and SVGAGI (reference sequence). The germline V and J ends were trimmed by 2 bases and 0 bases, with 8 bases remaining between them. The CDR3 sequence is 14 residues long. The naive CD8 fraction comprised CD45RO-negative cells positively selected for CCR7 and excluded terminally differentiated effector memory CD45RA+ cells.

This chain uses TRBV6-6 with TRBJ2-7; the D is unclear. The receptor was derived from a man younger than 35 in good health. The specimen was naive CD8+ T cells sorted from blood. The CDR3 spells CASSYVGDSYEQYF. In DNA form, the CDR3 reads TGTGCCAGCAGTTACGTTGGGGACTCCTACGAGCAGTACTTC.